This paragraph covers one TCR beta chain sequence. Germline V gene sequence: CDR1 MNHEY, CDR2 SVGAGI. V was clipped by 2 bases and J by 3 bases; unmatched bases: 3. This CDR3 is built from 14 residues. These data are taken from a study of blood T cell repertoires in COVID-19. Data came from immunoSEQ multiplex PCR; TCRdb stores just in-frame clones and leaves some out. The repertoire holds 200,000 to 250,000 clones, with roughly four fifths as singletons. The TCR sequence derives from a woman younger than 30 with acute or convalescent COVID-19. Material for sequencing was peripheral blood. V usage is TRBV6-5 and J usage is TRBJ2-5, with 7 nucleotides matching TRBD1. The CDR3 reads CASSYAGTEETQYF. The CDR3 DNA follows: TGTGCCAGCAGTTACGCCGGGACAGAAGAGACCCAGTACTTC.